One sample yielded the 22 T cell receptor beta chains listed below, sequenced in a study of blood T cell repertoires in COVID-19. Clones were sequenced by immunoSEQ multiplex PCR, and TCRdb holds only the in-frame ones, with some missing. The sample lists some 48,000 clones, 90% occurring once. The sequenced material came from peripheral blood. These receptors were taken from a man between 65 and 80 years old with acute or convalescent COVID-19.

DNA of the CDR3: TGTGCCAGCAGTTACTCCCCCCAGGTATGGAACACTGAAGCTTTCTTT. This sequence encodes CASSYSPQVWNTEAFF. The chain carries TRBV6-6 and TRBJ1-1, with D unresolved. Trimming took 0 bases from V and 1 from J, leaving 12 bases between them. Germline V lookup: CDR1 MNHNY, CDR2 SVGAGI (reference sequence). This CDR3 is built from 16 residues.

V is TRBV18 and J is TRBJ1-4; D is perhaps TRBD1 (6 bases). V dropped 3 bases and J dropped 6 bases, with 17 bases sitting between them. The CDR3 spans 16 residues. Germline values: CDR1 KGHSH, CDR2 LQKENI. Here the CDR3 reads CASSPVVRGGDEKLFF. CDR3 bases: TGTGCCAGCTCACCCGTGGTGAGGGGGGGCGATGAAAAACTGTTTTTT.

The rearrangement uses TRBV5-5 and TRBJ1-4; a possible D gene is TRBD1 (5 bases). The CDR3 is made up of 13 amino acids. Germline CDR1 and CDR2: SGHKS and YYEKEE (reference sequence). Trimming removed 5 bases from V and 7 bases from J, with 12 bases in between. CDR3 sequence reads: CASSAGFSEKLFF. The CDR3, as DNA: TGTGCCAGCAGTGCAGGGTTTTCTGAAAAACTGTTTTTT.

The rearrangement uses TRBV7-6 and TRBJ2-1, with 7 bases lining up with TRBD1. This CDR3 comprises 19 residues. Trimming cost V 5 bases and J 0 bases; bases outside gene matches: 16. Germline values: CDR1 SGHVS, CDR2 FNYEAQ. The CDR3 is CASSPSTGTDYLSYNEQFF. CDR3 DNA: TGTGCCAGCAGCCCCTCGACAGGGACCGACTACCTCTCCTACAATGAGCAGTTCTTC.

V and J are TRBV5-1 and TRBJ1-2; D is possibly TRBD1 (6 bases). CDR1 SGHRS and CDR2 YFSETQ come from the germline V gene. This CDR3 spans 14 amino acids. Trimming removed 2 bases at V and 1 base at J, with 9 bases between. CDR3 region: CASSFLGGNYGYTF. The CDR3 DNA sequence: TGCGCCAGCAGCTTTTTAGGGGGTAACTATGGCTACACCTTC. The full variable domain, with the rest looked up from reference TRBV5-1 and TRBJ1-2, is KAGVTQTPRYLIKTRGQQVTLSCSPISGHRSVSWYQQTPGQGLQFLFEYFSETQRNKGNFPGRFSGRQFSNSRSEMNVSTLELGDSALYLCASSFLGGNYGYTFGSGTRLTVV.

The CDR3 DNA follows: TGCGCCTTCGGTCGAGACTCTGGGGCCAACGTCCTGACTTTC. This sequence encodes CAFGRDSGANVLTF. The chain couples TRBV5-1 to TRBJ2-6; D call uncertain. The CDR3 sequence is 14 residues long. V dropped 10 bases and J dropped 0 bases, with 11 bases sitting between them. Germline V gene lookup returns CDR1 SGHRS and CDR2 YFSETQ.

The chain is built from TRBV5-8 and TRBJ2-5; 11 bases are a match to TRBD2. CDR1 is SGHTS, CDR2 YDEGEE, per germline. CDR3 length equals 16 residues. V lost 0 bases to trimming and J lost 5 bases; unmatched junction nucleotides: 6. The CDR3 region has the DNA TGTGCCAGCAGCTTGGCACGACTAGCGGGGTATGAGACCCAGTACTTC. It encodes CASSLARLAGYETQYF. Filled out from reference TRBV5-8 and TRBJ2-5, the complete variable domain reads EAGVTQSPTHLIKTRGQQATLRCSPISGHTSVYWYQQALGLGLQFLLWYDEGEERNRGNFPPRFSGRQFPNYSSELNVNALELEDSALYLCASSLARLAGYETQYFGPGTRLLVL.

The chain joins TRBV15 to TRBJ2-7, with TRBD1 identical over 7 bases. CDR1 is LNHNV and CDR2 is YYDKDF in the germline V gene (reference sequence). This CDR3 has 13 residues. The V and J ends lost 0 bases and 11 bases, in that order; junction bases with no gene match: 7. The CDR3 reads CATSRDQGVVKYF. The CDR3 bases are TGTGCCACCAGCAGAGATCAGGGGGTAGTTAAGTACTTC.

This rearrangement joins TRBV5-1 to TRBJ2-5; 10 bases are a match to TRBD1. J gave up 3 bases and V 1 base, and 6 bases lay outside the gene matches. Germline V lookup: CDR1 SGHRS, CDR2 YFSETQ. The CDR3 has 16 amino acids. CDR3 sequence (DNA): TGCGCCAGCAGCTTGTTATCCGGGACAGGGGAAGAGACCCAGTACTTC. It specifies CASSLLSGTGEETQYF.

The chain recombines TRBV2 with TRBJ2-7; the D gene is possibly TRBD1 (6 bases). The germline CDR1 and CDR2 sequences are SNHLY and FYNNEI. This CDR3 spans 15 amino acids. Between the trimmed V and J ends, which lost 2 bases and 5 bases, there was a span of 16 bases. The CDR3 protein is CASSERTGLENEQYF. CDR3 nucleotides: TGTGCCAGCAGTGAACGCACAGGGTTGGAAAACGAGCAGTACTTC.

The chain has TRBV19 and TRBJ2-2; D perhaps matches TRBD1 (7 bases). Per the germline V gene, CDR1 is LNHDA and CDR2 is SQIVND (reference sequence). This CDR3 contains 15 residues. Deletions cut 8 bases from V and 4 bases from J, with 17 bases between. The CDR3 protein is CASFTTGRFTGELFF. CDR3 bases: TGTGCCAGTTTCACGACAGGGAGGTTCACCGGGGAGCTGTTTTTT.

The rearrangement joins TRBV4-3 to TRBJ2-5; possible D gene TRBD1, 5 bases. CDR3 size: 14 residues. Trimming cost V 2 bases and J 3 bases, with 10 bases left between them. Germline CDR1 is LGHNA and CDR2 is YSLEER. The CDR3 bases are TGCGCCAGCAGCCAAATTGCAGGGAAAGAGACCCAGTACTTC. Amino acid sequence: CASSQIAGKETQYF.

The V and J genes are TRBV9 and TRBJ2-7, with a tentative D call TRBD1 (6 bases). CDR3 length: 14 residues. V was pared by 2 bases and J by 4 bases, with 13 bases between. The germline V gene has CDR1 SGDLS and CDR2 YYNGEE. The CDR3 loop is CASSVDGQRYEQYF. The DNA for the CDR3 is TGTGCCAGCAGCGTGGACGGACAGAGATACGAGCAGTACTTC. The complete variable domain, with remaining parts taken from reference TRBV9 and TRBJ2-7, reads DSGVTQTPKHLITATGQRVTLRCSPRSGDLSVYWYQQSLDQGLQFLIQYYNGEERAKGNILERFSAQQFPDLHSELNLSSLELGDSALYFCASSVDGQRYEQYFGPGTRLTVT.

V is TRBV4-1 and J is TRBJ1-1; the D is unclear. The V and J ends lost 5 bases and 4 bases respectively, with 14 bases between them. Germline values: CDR1 MGHRA, CDR2 YSYEKL. This CDR3 has 14 amino acids. CDR3 sequence: CASSYGRGSTEAFF. In DNA, the CDR3 is TGCGCCAGCAGCTACGGGCGGGGATCCACTGAAGCTTTCTTT.

The chain joins TRBV15 to TRBJ2-7, with 7 bases fitting TRBD1. This CDR3 is 15 amino acids long. Germline V gene sequence: CDR1 LNHNV, CDR2 YYDKDF (reference sequence). V was clipped by 1 base and J by 0 bases; unmatched bases: 3. DNA of the CDR3: TGTGCCACCAGCAGAGGACAGGGTAGCTCCTACGAGCAGTACTTC. Translating gives CATSRGQGSSYEQYF.

The chain links TRBV28 to TRBJ1-3; 8 bases are shared with TRBD1. The V segment lost 4 bases and the J segment 0 bases; nucleotides outside the gene matches: 17. Germline V gene lookup returns CDR1 MDHEN and CDR2 SYDVKM. CDR3 length: 20 amino acids. The DNA of the CDR3 is TGTGCCAGCAGTTCTCCCCCGGGACAGGCGCCGTTTTACTCTGGAAACACCATATATTTT. This translates into CASSSPPGQAPFYSGNTIYF.

This clone came up once. J is TRBJ2-5 and V is TRBV7-9, with 9 bases aligning to TRBD2. This CDR3 spans 15 amino acids. The V segment lost 5 bases and the J segment 3 bases; nucleotides outside the gene matches: 7. Germline V gene lookup returns CDR1 SEHNR and CDR2 FQNEAQ (reference sequence). CDR3 DNA: TGTGCCAGCAGCCACGGGCCTAGCGGGGAAGAGACCCAGTACTTC. It codes for CASSHGPSGEETQYF.

This rearrangement joins TRBV6-5 to TRBJ1-3, with 7 bases that match TRBD1. V lost 2 bases to trimming and J lost 4 bases; unmatched junction nucleotides: 2. The CDR3 spans 14 residues. Germline V lookup: CDR1 MNHEY, CDR2 SVGAGI. CDR3 protein: CASSYQQGGNTIYF. As DNA, the CDR3 is TGTGCCAGCAGTTACCAACAGGGGGGAAACACCATATATTTT.

This clone was seen a single time. This sequence joins TRBV7-3 and TRBJ2-1; tentative D call: TRBD1 (6 bases). V lost 2 bases and J lost 15, with 14 bases in between. The CDR3 length is 12 residues. Germline values: CDR1 SGHTA, CDR2 FQGTGA. The CDR3 region is CASSLHGTRLFF. CDR3 in DNA: TGTGCCAGCAGCTTACACGGGACAAGGCTGTTCTTC.

This sequence joins TRBV11-2 and TRBJ2-7; 14 nucleotides match TRBD2. The trim removed 5 bases at V and 3 bases at J, leaving 3 bases unmatched. The germline V gene encodes CDR1 SGHAT and CDR2 FQNNGV. This CDR3 has 15 amino acids. The CDR3 sequence: CASSAGTSGGYEQYF. The DNA of the CDR3 is TGTGCCAGCAGCGCAGGGACTAGCGGGGGCTACGAGCAGTACTTC.

This clone occurred once. This chain uses TRBV3-1 (or the pseudogene TRBV3-2) with TRBJ2-1; 7 bases map to TRBD2. Germline assignment: CDR1 LGHDT and CDR2 YNNKEL (reference sequence). With V trimmed by 2 bases and J by 2 bases, 21 bases remained unmatched. The CDR3 sequence is 21 residues long. CDR3 in DNA: TGTGCCAGCAGCCAACAACAGGTTCGGGTCTCAGCGGGGACCCCCTACAATGAGCAGTTCTTC. Amino acid sequence: CASSQQQVRVSAGTPYNEQFF.

J is TRBJ2-3 and V is TRBV12-3 or TRBV12-4; perhaps TRBD2 as D (7 bases). With 7 bases removed from V and 6 bases from J, the gap between germline ends came to 14 bases. The CDR3 spans 13 residues. CDR3 residues: CASTHGGRDTQYF. The CDR3 region has the DNA TGTGCCAGCACCCACGGGGGGCGGGATACGCAGTATTTT.